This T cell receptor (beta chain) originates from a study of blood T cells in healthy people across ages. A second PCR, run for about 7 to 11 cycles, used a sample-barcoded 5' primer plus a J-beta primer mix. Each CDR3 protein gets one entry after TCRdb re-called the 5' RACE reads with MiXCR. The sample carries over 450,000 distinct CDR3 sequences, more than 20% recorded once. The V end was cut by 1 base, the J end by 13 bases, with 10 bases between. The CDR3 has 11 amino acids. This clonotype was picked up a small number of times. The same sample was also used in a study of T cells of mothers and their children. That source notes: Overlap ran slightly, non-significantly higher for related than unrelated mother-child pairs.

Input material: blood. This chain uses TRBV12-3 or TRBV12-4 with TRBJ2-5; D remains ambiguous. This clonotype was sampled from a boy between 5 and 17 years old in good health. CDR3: CASSLVHPLYF. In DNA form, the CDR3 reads TGTGCCAGCAGTTTAGTCCACCCGTTGTACTTC.